This note documents a single TCR beta chain sequence. Random hexamers were used to reverse transcribe roughly 0.45 to 1 ug of RNA. Via MiXCR, TCRdb re-called the immunoSEQ multiplex PCR reads, giving one row per CDR3 protein. Among 100,000 to 150,000 distinct CDR3 sequences listed, 85% to 95% were seen once. The data belong to a study of CD8 T cells in Susac syndrome. Sequencing of TCR beta was carried out in blood CD8+ and CD4+ T cells. The receptor comes from a human donor in good health. Sequencing was carried out using CD4+ T cells from PBMCs.

CDR3 nucleotides: TGTGCCACCAGTGGGGGGGGCTTCACTGAAGCTTTCTTT. It specifies CATSGGGFTEAFF. The V and J genes are TRBV24-1 and TRBJ1-1, with D maybe TRBD1 (6 bases). The length of the CDR3 is 13 residues. Per the germline V gene, CDR1 is KGHDR and CDR2 is SFDVKD. Between the trimmed V and J ends, which lost 5 bases and 4 bases, there was a span of 10 bases.